Below, 30 T cell receptor beta chains from the same sample are listed, as sequenced in a study of lymphopenia after photon versus proton radiotherapy. Sequencing used immunoSEQ multiplex PCR; TCRdb keeps in-frame clones, though not all of them. Of 50,000 or so clones detected, around 90% appear once; the ten largest clones hold roughly 18%. Material: peripheral blood, obtained from a patient treated with photon-based radiotherapy. The receptors were sampled from a middle-aged woman with cholangiocarcinoma.

V and J are TRBV28 and TRBJ2-2, with 10 bases aligning to TRBD1. Per the germline V gene, CDR1 is MDHEN and CDR2 is SYDVKM. Trimming cost V 6 bases and J 7 bases; bases outside gene matches: 8. The CDR3 spans 15 residues. CDR3 sequence (DNA): TGTGCCAGCAGATCCAGGGGACAGGGGAGCGGGGAGCTGTTTTTT. Its translation is CASRSRGQGSGELFF.

The chain links TRBV4-1 to TRBJ2-1, with 10 bases lining up with TRBD2. J gave up 5 bases and V 0 bases, and 7 bases lay outside the gene matches. The CDR3 totals 17 residues. CDR1 and CDR2 (germline): MGHRA, YSYEKL. CDR3 coding DNA: TGCGCCAGCAGCCAAGAGGGCAGGACTAGCGGACACAATGAGCAGTTCTTC. Encoded protein: CASSQEGRTSGHNEQFF.

The rearrangement uses TRBV15 and TRBJ1-1; possibly TRBD1 for D (5 bases). This CDR3 contains 11 residues. Deletions cut 5 bases from V and 5 bases from J, with 6 bases between. Germline V lookup: CDR1 LNHNV, CDR2 YYDKDF (reference sequence). DNA for the CDR3: TGTGCCACCAGCGGGGGGACTGAAGCTTTCTTT. Translating gives CATSGGTEAFF.

This clone was found a few times. This CDR3 reads CASSASTDTQYF. CDR3 DNA sequence: TGTGCCAGCAGTGCCTCCACAGATACGCAGTATTTT. The J gene is TRBJ2-3, the V gene TRBV25-1, with D unresolved. V was pared by 4 bases and J by 2 bases, with 4 bases between. The CDR3 loop spans 12 amino acids. Germline CDR1 and CDR2: MGHDK and SYGVNS.

J is TRBJ1-1 and V is TRBV5-4, with a tentative D call TRBD1 (6 bases). CDR1 and CDR2 (germline): SGHNT, YYREEE (reference sequence). The CDR3 runs to 15 residues. V was clipped by 3 bases and J by 0 bases, with 12 bases between them. The chain's CDR3 is CASSSGEDMNTEAFF. DNA of the CDR3: TGTGCCAGCAGCTCAGGGGAGGATATGAACACTGAAGCTTTCTTT. Full variable domain (missing parts from reference TRBV5-4 and TRBJ1-1): ETGVTQSPTHLIKTRGQQVTLRCSSQSGHNTVSWYQQALGQGPQFIFQYYREEENGRGNFPPRFSGLQFPNYSSELNVNALELDDSALYLCASSSGEDMNTEAFFGQGTRLTVV.

J is TRBJ2-1 and V is TRBV20-1, with D unresolved. Germline CDR1 and CDR2: DFQATT and SNEGSKA (reference sequence). The CDR3 contains 11 residues. Trimming removed 6 bases from V and 9 bases from J, with 12 bases in between. The CDR3 is CSASRSSEQFF. The CDR3 DNA reads as TGCAGTGCAAGTAGGTCCAGTGAGCAGTTCTTC.

J is TRBJ2-1 and V is TRBV7-8; TRBD2 matches 12 bases. V was pared by 5 bases and J by 7 bases, with 9 bases of the junction left unmatched. The V gene's germline CDR1 is SGHVS and CDR2 FQNEAQ. This CDR3 is 16 amino acids long. CDR3 amino acids: CASSPSPTSGRNEQFF. CDR3 bases: TGTGCCAGCAGCCCATCGCCCACTAGCGGGAGGAATGAGCAGTTCTTC.

J is TRBJ1-1 and V is TRBV29-1; D may be TRBD1 (5 bases). This CDR3 comprises 14 residues. Germline lookup yields CDR1 SQVTM and CDR2 ANQGSEA. The germline V and J ends were trimmed by 2 bases and 4 bases, with 14 bases remaining between them. As DNA, the CDR3 is TGCAGCGTTGAACCGGTTGGGGGAGGCACTGAAGCTTTCTTT. Protein sequence: CSVEPVGGGTEAFF.

V and J are TRBV9 and TRBJ1-2; D remains unclear. This CDR3 contains 13 residues. V lost 3 bases to trimming and J lost 4 bases, with 10 bases between them. From germline, CDR1 is SGDLS and CDR2 YYNGEE. For the CDR3, the DNA is TGTGCCAGCAGCGGACCTGGGGTCTATGGCTACACCTTC. Protein sequence: CASSGPGVYGYTF.

The chain couples TRBV4-2 to TRBJ1-5, with D unresolved. The CDR3 totals 13 residues. Trimming pared 1 base from V and 9 bases from J, leaving 10 bases between. CDR1 is LGHNA, CDR2 YNFKEQ, per germline. This chain's CDR3 is CASSQAAPAPQHF. CDR3 in DNA: TGTGCCAGCAGCCAAGCCGCCCCGGCGCCCCAGCATTTT.

This chain connects TRBV27 to TRBJ2-7; TRBD2 is a possible D gene (5 bases). Germline V gene lookup returns CDR1 MNHEY and CDR2 SMNVEV (reference sequence). This CDR3 has 15 amino acids. The V and J ends lost 6 bases and 0 bases respectively, with 15 bases between them. The CDR3 DNA reads TGTGCCAGCAGCAGGAGCGGTTTCAGCTCCTACGAGCAGTACTTC. Protein: CASSRSGFSSYEQYF.

This rearrangement joins TRBV5-4 to TRBJ1-6, with D possibly matching TRBD1 (5 bases). The V and J ends lost 4 bases and 7 bases respectively, with 15 bases between them. The CDR3 consists of 15 residues. The germline gives CDR1 SGHNT, CDR2 YYREEE (reference sequence). CDR3 amino acids: CASSALGTGNSPLHF. As DNA, the CDR3 is TGTGCCAGCAGCGCCCTGGGGACGGGAAATTCACCCCTCCACTTT.

The rearrangement links TRBV7-9 to TRBJ1-3; D is perhaps TRBD1 (5 bases). The V gene's germline CDR1 is SEHNR and CDR2 FQNEAQ (reference sequence). The length of the CDR3 is 13 residues. Trimming took off 6 bases at V and 7 bases at J, with 13 bases between the two ends. In DNA, the CDR3 is TGTGCCAGCAGGAGTCGACAGCTCAACACCATATATTTT. Translation gives CASRSRQLNTIYF.

This sequence joins TRBV2 and TRBJ1-3, with no clear D. CDR3 length equals 13 residues. CDR1 and CDR2 from the germline V gene are SNHLY and FYNNEI. Trimming took off 8 bases at V and 2 bases at J, with 10 bases between the two ends. The CDR3 nucleotides read TGTGCCAGCGGTCGGGAAGCTGGAAACACCATATATTTT. Encoded protein: CASGREAGNTIYF.

The genes are TRBV2 and TRBJ2-1, with 8 bases aligning to TRBD2. Trimming cost V 5 bases and J 8 bases; bases outside gene matches: 11. Germline V gene sequence: CDR1 SNHLY, CDR2 FYNNEI. This CDR3 spans 15 amino acids. The CDR3 spells CASSSQGLAPDEQFF. The DNA for the CDR3 is TGTGCCAGCAGTTCTCAAGGACTAGCTCCGGATGAGCAGTTCTTC.

CDR3: CASSSSFATNEKLFF. CDR3 in DNA: TGCGCCAGCAGCTCGAGTTTTGCAACTAATGAAAAACTGTTTTTT. The J gene is TRBJ1-4, the V gene TRBV4-3; no reliable D call. Germline loops: CDR1 LGHNA, CDR2 YSLEER. The CDR3 has 15 amino acids. V was cut by 5 bases and J by 0 bases, with 10 bases left in between.

J is TRBJ1-3 and V is TRBV19; D is undetermined. Germline V lookup: CDR1 LNHDA, CDR2 SQIVND (reference sequence). There are 12 residues in the CDR3. The CDR3 protein is CASGYSGNTIYF. The CDR3 coding sequence is TGTGCGTCAGGATACTCTGGAAACACCATATATTTT.

The chain links TRBV5-1 to TRBJ1-5, with D perhaps matching TRBD1 (5 bases). Deletions cut 3 bases from V and 6 bases from J, with 16 bases between. Germline V CDR1 and CDR2: SGHRS, YFSETQ. The CDR3 totals 15 residues. CDR3 sequence: CASSSEPGRSQPQHF. The CDR3 nucleotides are TGCGCCAGCAGCTCCGAACCAGGGCGGTCTCAGCCCCAGCATTTT.

The rearrangement uses TRBV30 and TRBJ1-4, with D uncertain. Germline values: CDR1 GTSNPN, CDR2 SVGIG (reference sequence). CDR3 length: 17 amino acids. The V gene lost 2 bases and the J gene lost 0 bases, with 16 bases spanning the gap. The CDR3, as DNA: TGTGCCTGGAGTCGGGAAGGGATTCATACAACTAATGAAAAACTGTTTTTT. Protein product: CAWSREGIHTTNEKLFF.

V gene TRBV11-2 combines with J gene TRBJ1-3, with D possibly matching TRBD1 (5 bases). The V end lost 3 bases, the J end lost 6 bases, and 21 bases lay between the germline ends. The CDR3 sequence is 17 residues long. Germline values: CDR1 SGHAT, CDR2 FQNNGV. CDR3 loop: CASSFGTWGSGENTIYF. The CDR3 coding sequence is TGTGCCAGCAGCTTTGGGACGTGGGGATCTGGAGAAAACACCATATATTTT.

The chain is built from TRBV6-6 and TRBJ1-3, with D possibly being TRBD1 (5 bases). The germline V gene encodes CDR1 MNHNY and CDR2 SVGAGI (reference sequence). V shed 0 bases and J shed 0 bases, with 6 bases lying between them. The CDR3 is 15 amino acids. CDR3 sequence: CASSYSGGSGNTIYF. The CDR3 DNA reads as TGTGCCAGCAGTTACTCGGGGGGCTCTGGAAACACCATATATTTT.

The rearrangement uses TRBV7-2 and TRBJ2-5; no firm D call. Germline V gives CDR1 SGHTA, CDR2 FQGNSA. This CDR3 is 12 amino acids long. Deletions cut 5 bases from V and 5 bases from J, with 9 bases between. The DNA of the CDR3 is TGTGCCAGCAGCCACAAGTGGGAGACCCAGTACTTC. Translation gives CASSHKWETQYF.

The chain combines TRBV18 with TRBJ2-1; 7 nucleotides line up with TRBD1. This CDR3 has 17 residues. Per the germline V gene, CDR1 is KGHSH and CDR2 is LQKENI. The junction had 14 bases not matched to a gene; V was cut back by 2 bases and J by 7 bases. In DNA, the CDR3 is TGTGCCAGCTCACCATATCTAGGGACAGCGAGTGAAAATGAGCAGTTCTTC. Amino acid sequence: CASSPYLGTASENEQFF.

The genes are TRBV28 and TRBJ2-7; D may be TRBD2 (6 bases). Per the germline V gene, CDR1 is MDHEN and CDR2 is SYDVKM. This CDR3 region has 13 residues. V lost 7 bases, J lost 1 base, and 11 bases lay in between. The DNA for the CDR3 is TGTGCCAGCACCTTCGGGGGTTCCTACGAGCAGTACTTC. This translates into CASTFGGSYEQYF.

V gene TRBV4-1 combines with J gene TRBJ1-6; D gene uncertain. CDR1 and CDR2 (germline): MGHRA, YSYEKL. Trimming removed 4 bases at V and 8 bases at J, with 12 bases between. The CDR3 is made up of 14 amino acids. CDR3 protein: CASSRRAEDSPLHF. CDR3 bases: TGCGCCAGCAGCCGGAGGGCGGAGGATTCACCCCTCCACTTT.

This chain connects TRBV15 to TRBJ1-1; unclear D gene. Trimming took off 0 bases at V and 1 base at J, with 9 bases between the two ends. Germline loops: CDR1 LNHNV, CDR2 YYDKDF (reference sequence). This CDR3 is built from 15 residues. This CDR3 is CATSRDGERNTEAFF. As DNA, the CDR3 is TGTGCCACCAGCAGAGACGGGGAGAGGAACACTGAAGCTTTCTTT.

This clone was seen a single time. V gene TRBV21-1 combines with J gene TRBJ2-3. TRBV21-1 is tagged as a pseudogene. The CDR3 is 14 residues long. The CDR3: CASSKAYLTDTQYF. In DNA, the CDR3 is TGTGCCAGCAGCAAAGCGTACCTCACAGATACGCAGTATTTT.

This chain uses TRBV5-6 with TRBJ1-4; D is unclear. The CDR3 is 15 amino acids. The V gene lost 0 bases and the J gene lost 8 bases, with 14 bases spanning the gap. Germline V gene data show CDR1 as SGHDT and CDR2 as YYEEEE. The CDR3, as DNA: TGTGCCAGCAGCTTGGTCAACGCCCAGTTGGAAAAACTGTTTTTT. Translating it yields CASSLVNAQLEKLFF.

J is TRBJ1-2 and V is TRBV30; weak D call: TRBD1 (6 bases). The germline V and J ends were trimmed by 0 bases and 4 bases, with 9 bases remaining between them. The CDR3 consists of 13 residues. Germline lookup yields CDR1 GTSNPN and CDR2 SVGIG (reference sequence). The CDR3 DNA follows: TGTGCCTGGAGTGTAGGGACAACCTATGGCTACACCTTC. As protein: CAWSVGTTYGYTF.

The chain carries TRBV6-6 and TRBJ2-1, with D perhaps TRBD2 (6 bases). Germline CDR1 reads MNHNY; CDR2 reads SVGAGI (reference sequence). Trimming took off 8 bases at V and 6 bases at J, with 17 bases between the two ends. The CDR3 has 14 amino acids. The CDR3 coding sequence is TGTGCCAGCTGGGACTTCTCGAGCGGCAATGAGCAGTTCTTC. Its protein is CASWDFSSGNEQFF.